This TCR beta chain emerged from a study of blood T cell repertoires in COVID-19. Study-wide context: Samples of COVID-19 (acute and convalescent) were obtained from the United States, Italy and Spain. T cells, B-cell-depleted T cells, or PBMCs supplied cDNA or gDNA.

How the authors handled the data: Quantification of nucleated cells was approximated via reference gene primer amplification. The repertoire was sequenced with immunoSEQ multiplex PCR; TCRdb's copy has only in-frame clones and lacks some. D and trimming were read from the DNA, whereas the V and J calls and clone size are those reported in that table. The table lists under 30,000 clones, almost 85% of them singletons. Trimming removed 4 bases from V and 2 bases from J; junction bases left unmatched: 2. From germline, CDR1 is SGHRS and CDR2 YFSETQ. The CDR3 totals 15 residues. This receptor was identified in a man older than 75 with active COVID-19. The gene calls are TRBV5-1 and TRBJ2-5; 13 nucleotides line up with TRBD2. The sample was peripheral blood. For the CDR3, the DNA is TGCGCCAGCAGCGCGGGACTAGCGGGGCAAGAGACCCAGTACTTC. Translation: CASSAGLAGQETQYF.